The rows below give T cell receptor beta chains drawn from one sample of a study of cytomegalovirus exposure and HLA in healthy donors. Generated by immunoSEQ multiplex PCR, the TCRdb table keeps only in-frame clones and is missing some. This repertoire shows 85,000 to 130,000 clones, approximately 70% found once; its top ten account for about 4.9%. The material sequenced was PBMCs. Source of these receptors: a woman aged 18 to 35 in good health and CMV-seropositive. The CDR3 runs from the conserved cysteine through the conserved F or W. A D gene is named only where the DNA matches it firmly. The size of a clone is reported for some rows only, either as once, few or many, or as a class for expanded clones.

- | TRBJ2-7 | - | TRBV25-1 | TGTGCCAGCAGTGAGGCAGGGTCGATCTACGAGCAGTACTTC | CASSEAGSIYEQYF
- | TRBJ2-7 | TRBD1 | TRBV28 | TGTGCCAGCAGTCTTTCCGGGACAGGGGGCGTCGAGCAGTACTTC | CASSLSGTGGVEQYF
- | TRBJ2-1 | - | TRBV25-1 | TGTGCCAGCAGTTTTTTAGAACATGAGCAGTTCTTC | CASSFLEHEQFF
- | TRBJ1-3 | TRBD1 | TRBV30 | TGTGCCTGGACCAAGGACAGGATGCCTCTTAGTCGTACTAGAAACACCATATATTTT | CAWTKDRMPLSRTRNTIYF
- | TRBJ2-7 | TRBD2 | TRBV6-5 | TGTGCCAGCAGGGGGACTAGCAGTTTAAAGCAGTACTTC | CASRGTSSLKQYF
once | TRBJ2-2 | TRBD1 | TRBV19 | TGTGCCAGCCCGGGACAGGGAAGGGATAACACCGGGGAGCTGTTTTTT | CASPGQGRDNTGELFF
- | TRBJ1-2 | - | TRBV6-6 | TGTGCCAGCCACCCTGGAACAGGGCGGGCGCTTTATGGCTACACCTTC | CASHPGTGRALYGYTF
- | TRBJ2-5 | - | TRBV15 | TGTGCCACCAGCAGGTCTCGGCGGGAAGAGACCCAGTACTTC | CATSRSRREETQYF
once | TRBJ1-2 | TRBD1 | TRBV6-1 | TGTGCCAGCAGTGATGGGACAGGCCTTTATGGCTACACCTTC | CASSDGTGLYGYTF
- | TRBJ2-2 | TRBD1 | TRBV27 | TGTGCCAGCAGTCTCGTCCGGACAGGGCGGACCGGGGAGCTGTTTTTT | CASSLVRTGRTGELFF
few | TRBJ1-5 | - | TRBV18 | TGTGCCAGCTCACCGGGGCAGGGTGGTACCCAGCATTTT | CASSPGQGGTQHF
once | TRBJ1-1 | - | TRBV10-3 | TGTGCCATCGTCCAACCGGGAGCGAGCACTGAAGCTTTCTTT | CAIVQPGASTEAFF
- | TRBJ2-7 | - | TRBV7-8 | TGTGCCAGCAGCTTAGTGGCATACGAGCAGTACTTC | CASSLVAYEQYF
- | TRBJ2-7 | TRBD2 | TRBV2 | TGTGCCAGCAATTCTCCGGCGGGAGGGCCCCACCTGTACGAGCAGTACTTC | CASNSPAGGPHLYEQYF
- | TRBJ2-7 | TRBD2 | TRBV27 | TGTGCCAGCAGTCCGGGACTAGCGAAGAACGAGCAGTACTTC | CASSPGLAKNEQYF
- | TRBJ2-7 | - | TRBV7-6 | TGTGCCAGCAGCTTAGATTCCCGGGTCGAGCAGTACTTC | CASSLDSRVEQYF
- | TRBJ2-7 | - | TRBV4-1 | TGCGCCAGCAGCCAAGACCCCGCGTCCGAGCAGTACTTC | CASSQDPASEQYF
few | TRBJ2-5 | TRBD2 | TRBV19 | TGTGCCAGTAGTAGTGGACTAGGCGCGGAGACCCAGTACTTC | CASSSGLGAETQYF
- | TRBJ2-2 | TRBD1 | TRBV7-3 | TGTGCCAGCAGCAGAACGACAGGGGGCGCAGAGGTGGAAACCGGGGAGCTGTTTTTT | CASSRTTGGAEVETGELFF
- | TRBJ2-3 | TRBD2 | TRBV27 | TGTGCCAGCAGTCGGCCCCTTAGCGGGGGCTCCGGCACAGATACGCAGTATTTT | CASSRPLSGGSGTDTQYF
- | TRBJ2-5 | - | TRBV29-1 | TGCAGCGTTGAACTAGCCCGCGCACGGGAGACCCAGTACTTC | CSVELARARETQYF
- | TRBJ2-7 | TRBD1 | TRBV27 | TGTGCCAGCAGTTTCGGTACAGGGGACTACGAGCAGTACTTC | CASSFGTGDYEQYF
few | TRBJ1-5 | TRBD1 | TRBV6-1 | TGTGCCAGCAGTGTTGGACAGGGCGGAGGACAGCCCCAGCATTTT | CASSVGQGGGQPQHF